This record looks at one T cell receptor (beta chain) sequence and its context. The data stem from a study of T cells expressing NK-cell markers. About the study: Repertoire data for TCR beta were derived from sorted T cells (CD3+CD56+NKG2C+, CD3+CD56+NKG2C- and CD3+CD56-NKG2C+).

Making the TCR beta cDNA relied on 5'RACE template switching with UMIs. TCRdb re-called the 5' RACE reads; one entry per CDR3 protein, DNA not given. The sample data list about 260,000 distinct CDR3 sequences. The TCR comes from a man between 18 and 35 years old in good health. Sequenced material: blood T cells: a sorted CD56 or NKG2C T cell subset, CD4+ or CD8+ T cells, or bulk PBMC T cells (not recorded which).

The CDR3 protein is CSARDSGTSRYEQYF. V is TRBV20-1 and J is TRBJ2-7; the D call from TCRdb, TRBD2, cannot be confirmed without DNA. Germline CDR1 reads DFQATT; CDR2 reads SNEGSKA (reference sequence). This CDR3 has 15 residues.